The 23 T cell receptor beta chains below come from one sample, sequenced in a study of identical twins. TCRdb re-called the 5' RACE reads through MiXCR, storing one row per CDR3 protein. In the table there are 200,000 to 250,000 distinct CDR3 sequences, 7.5% of which are singletons. The same data also contributed to another study, on yellow fever vaccine responses in identical twins.

The specimen sequenced was CD8+ T cells sorted from blood. These receptors came from a woman in her late teens or twenties in good health.

This clonotype showed up just a few times. The chain is built from TRBV6-5 and TRBJ1-1; D gene unclear. Germline-derived CDR1 and CDR2 are MNHEY and SVGAGI. V gave up 6 bases and J gave up 10 bases, with 15 bases separating them. The CDR3 sequence is 12 residues long. The chain's CDR3 is CASSQSGWRAFF. CDR3 coding DNA: TGTGCCAGCAGCCAGTCGGGATGGCGAGCTTTCTTT.

This clonotype has more than one count but fewer than ten. The chain couples TRBV5-1 to TRBJ1-2, with D uncertain. Germline lookup yields CDR1 SGHRS and CDR2 YFSETQ. The length of the CDR3 is 13 residues. Trimming removed 6 bases at V and 6 bases at J, with 15 bases between. The CDR3 DNA sequence: TGCGCCAGCAAACCCTCGGGGAGGGATGGCTACACCTTC. Translation gives CASKPSGRDGYTF.

The table lists this clonotype with a few counts. The chain recombines TRBV29-1 with TRBJ2-1; maybe TRBD2 (6 bases). V lost 4 bases and J lost 8, with 18 bases in between. Per germline, CDR1 SQVTM and CDR2 ANQGSEA. The CDR3 is 14 amino acids. The CDR3 nucleotides read TGCAGCGTTGTAGAGGAGGGAAGCCCTCATGAGCAGTTCTTC. Its translation is CSVVEEGSPHEQFF.

The chain joins TRBV27 to TRBJ2-1, with D unresolved. This CDR3 has 13 amino acids. In germline, CDR1 is MNHEY, CDR2 SMNVEV (reference sequence). Trimming removed 5 bases at V and 6 bases at J, with 11 bases between. CDR3 loop: CASSPHPVNEQFF. The CDR3 DNA follows: TGTGCCAGCAGTCCGCACCCTGTCAATGAGCAGTTCTTC.

This clonotype was observed a few times. This rearrangement joins TRBV3-1 to TRBJ2-1; no clear D gene. The CDR3 consists of 16 residues. V was shortened by 4 bases and J by 0 bases, with 13 bases between the two germline ends. Germline loops: CDR1 LGHDT, CDR2 YNNKEL (reference sequence). The CDR3 loop reads CASSRDLASSYNEQFF. For the CDR3, the DNA is TGTGCCAGCAGCCGAGACTTGGCCAGCTCCTACAATGAGCAGTTCTTC.

The rearrangement joins TRBV20-1 to TRBJ2-1, with 15 nucleotides matching TRBD2. CDR1 and CDR2 (germline): DFQATT, SNEGSKA (reference sequence). This CDR3 spans 21 amino acids. V was clipped by 4 bases and J by 4 bases; unmatched bases: 20. CDR3 amino acids: CSAIQRGQTGLAGGVYNEQFF. CDR3 in DNA: TGCAGTGCTATTCAACGTGGTCAGACTGGACTAGCGGGAGGGGTATACAATGAGCAGTTCTTC.

This clonotype was found a few times. The rearrangement uses TRBV4-1 and TRBJ2-3; D unclear. The CDR3 is 14 amino acids. Trimming took 1 base from V and 0 from J, leaving 5 bases between them. Germline loops: CDR1 MGHRA, CDR2 YSYEKL. The CDR3 coding sequence is TGCGCCAGCAGCCAAGTACAGAGCACAGATACGCAGTATTTT. Amino acids: CASSQVQSTDTQYF.

In this sample, this clonotype turned up a few times. The J gene is TRBJ2-3, the V gene TRBV7-8; maybe TRBD2 (6 bases). CDR1 is SGHVS and CDR2 is FQNEAQ in the germline V gene. With 6 bases removed from V and 2 bases from J, the gap between germline ends came to 15 bases. The CDR3 spans 15 residues. As DNA, the CDR3 is TGTGCCAGCAGAGCCCGGGACTCCCCCACAGATACGCAGTATTTT. Translated: CASRARDSPTDTQYF.

The chain joins TRBV27 to TRBJ1-2; 7 positions match TRBD1. The CDR3 length is 13 residues. The germline gives CDR1 MNHEY, CDR2 SMNVEV (reference sequence). V lost 5 bases to trimming and J lost 8 bases; unmatched junction nucleotides: 8. The CDR3 nucleotides read TGTGCCAGCAGTCCCCAGACAGGGCGCGGCTACACCTTC. This codes for CASSPQTGRGYTF.

At least ten counts were recorded for this clonotype. The chain carries TRBV12-3 or TRBV12-4 and TRBJ2-5; 7 bases match TRBD1. Trimming at V came to 4 bases and at J to 3 bases, leaving 5 bases not matched to a gene. This CDR3 contains 14 residues. CDR3 in amino acids: CASSSHDREETQYF. CDR3 DNA: TGTGCCAGCAGTTCCCATGACAGGGAAGAGACCCAGTACTTC.

The chain couples TRBV6-6 to TRBJ1-1; D is uncertain. CDR3 length: 12 amino acids. Germline V gene sequence: CDR1 MNHNY, CDR2 SVGAGI (reference sequence). V lost 0 bases and J 6 bases, leaving 5 bases between the germline ends. CDR3 protein: CASSYSVAEAFF. Written as DNA, the CDR3 is TGTGCCAGCAGTTACTCAGTCGCTGAAGCTTTCTTT.

In this sample, this clonotype turned up once. The chain links TRBV9 to TRBJ2-7; 10 nucleotides agree with TRBD2. J lost 3 bases, V lost 3 bases, and 6 bases had no gene match. CDR1 is SGDLS, CDR2 YYNGEE, per germline. The CDR3 is 15 amino acids. The CDR3 DNA reads as TGTGCCAGCAGCGAGGGGGCTAGCGGGAGCTACGAGCAGTACTTC. It translates to CASSEGASGSYEQYF.

This clonotype was seen many times. The V gene is TRBV12-3 or TRBV12-4, the J gene TRBJ2-3; 12 nucleotides agree with TRBD2. The CDR3 loop spans 14 amino acids. V shed 5 bases and J 6 bases; nucleotides not matched to a gene: 3. In nucleotides, the CDR3 is TGTGCCAGCAGTCCCCTAGCGGGAGGGGATACGCAGTATTTT. The encoded protein is CASSPLAGGDTQYF.

This clonotype was detected only a few times. The gene calls are TRBV5-6 and TRBJ1-1, with D maybe TRBD1 (5 bases). The germline V gene has CDR1 SGHDT and CDR2 YYEEEE. The V gene lost 4 bases and the J gene lost 0 bases, with 13 bases spanning the gap. This CDR3 has 15 residues. CDR3 amino acids: CASSTWTQMNTEAFF. In nucleotides, the CDR3 is TGTGCCAGCAGCACCTGGACACAGATGAACACTGAAGCTTTCTTT.

This chain links TRBV14 with TRBJ1-1; tentative D call: TRBD1 (6 bases). The CDR3 length is 13 residues. Germline CDR1 and CDR2: SGHDN and FVKESK. V was pared by 2 bases and J by 4 bases, with 8 bases between. CDR3 sequence reads: CASSQPGATEAFF. The CDR3 DNA follows: TGTGCCAGCAGCCAACCAGGGGCCACTGAAGCTTTCTTT.

This sequence joins TRBV7-2 and TRBJ2-1, with D possibly being TRBD1 or TRBD2 (5 bases each). V lost 5 bases, J lost 7 bases, and 15 bases lay in between. Germline-derived CDR1 and CDR2 are SGHTA and FQGNSA. This CDR3 contains 14 residues. The CDR3 DNA follows: TGTGCCAGCAGCATCCGGGACGGAACAAATGAGCAGTTCTTC. Its protein is CASSIRDGTNEQFF.

This clonotype appeared a few times. The rearrangement uses TRBV20-1 and TRBJ2-7; D is possibly TRBD1 (5 bases). The CDR3 sequence is 15 residues long. V was cut by 3 bases and J by 6 bases, with 21 bases left in between. Germline CDR1 is DFQATT and CDR2 is SNEGSKA (reference sequence). CDR3 bases: TGCAGTGCTAGGCTATCCCAGGGTACTGAGAGCGAGCAGTACTTC. Amino acids: CSARLSQGTESEQYF.

This clonotype came up many times. This rearrangement joins TRBV28 to TRBJ1-5, with 7 bases fitting TRBD1. Germline V CDR1 and CDR2: MDHEN, SYDVKM. The V gene end was trimmed by 6 bases and the J gene end by 4 bases; junction bases not matched to a gene: 9. This CDR3 region has 15 residues. The CDR3 DNA reads as TGTGCCAGCAGCCTCACAGGGGACTTGAATCAGCCCCAGCATTTT. Translation: CASSLTGDLNQPQHF.

The chain is built from TRBV6-1 and TRBJ1-1; D ambiguous. Germline lookup yields CDR1 MNHNS and CDR2 SASEGT. The germline V and J ends were trimmed by 6 bases and 0 bases, with 14 bases remaining between them. CDR3 length: 15 amino acids. CDR3 region: CASSQSANLNTEAFF. The CDR3 bases are TGTGCCAGCAGCCAATCCGCGAACTTGAACACTGAAGCTTTCTTT.

The rearrangement links TRBV10-1 to TRBJ2-3, with TRBD2 identical over 11 bases. The CDR3 sequence is 20 residues long. Losses at the gene ends were 7 bases for V and 5 bases for J; bases not matched to a gene: 23. Germline V gene data show CDR1 as WNHNN and CDR2 as SYGVQD (reference sequence). DNA for the CDR3: TGCGCCAGCATTCACCGGGACAGGGTAACTAGCGGGAGTCGTGTAGATACGCAGTATTTT. Protein: CASIHRDRVTSGSRVDTQYF.

This clonotype was counted a few times. The V gene is TRBV20-1, the J gene TRBJ2-5, with 10 bases aligning to TRBD2. The CDR3 runs to 15 residues. V shed 0 bases and J 5 bases; nucleotides not matched to a gene: 6. Looked up from germline, CDR1 is DFQATT and CDR2 is SNEGSKA (reference sequence). In nucleotides, the CDR3 is TGCAGTGCTAGAGATTCTAGCGGGAGCTGGGAGACCCAGTACTTC. Encoded protein: CSARDSSGSWETQYF.

This clonotype has just a few counts. The rearrangement uses TRBV2 and TRBJ1-6, with 12 nucleotides matching TRBD1. The V and J ends lost 5 bases and 10 bases, in that order; junction bases with no gene match: 12. Germline-derived CDR1 and CDR2 are SNHLY and FYNNEI. The CDR3 totals 17 residues. CDR3 loop: CASSHTGTGGFLSPLHF. The DNA of the CDR3 is TGTGCCAGCAGTCATACCGGGACAGGGGGCTTTTTATCACCCCTCCACTTT.

About this clonotype: At one boundary the junction diverges from the germline segment, which might be a read error. V is TRBV20-1 and J is TRBJ2-3; 10 positions agree with TRBD2. Germline V gene data show CDR1 as DFQATT and CDR2 as SNEGSKA (reference sequence). The CDR3 has 16 residues. The CDR3 sequence is CCARVLAGEGADTQYF. The CDR3 bases are TGCTGTGCTAGAGTCCTAGCGGGAGAGGGTGCAGATACGCAGTATTTT.